This TCR beta chain originates from a study of T-cell reconstitution after alpha-beta-depleted transplantation in children. A library of TCRbeta sequences, prepared with unique molecular identifiers, was generated. TCRdb passed the PCR reads through MiXCR, listing each CDR3 protein once. Of approximately 520,000 distinct CDR3 sequences in the sample, less than 35% were seen once. This clonotype appeared many times. The germline gives CDR1 SGHVS, CDR2 FQNEAQ. The CDR3 spans 14 residues. The V and J ends lost 5 bases and 7 bases respectively, with 15 bases between them. The V call is TRBV7-8, the J call TRBJ2-1; possible D gene TRBD1, 6 bases. This receptor was obtained from a human donor who donated a stem cell graft to a child with aplastic anemia. This material consisted of PBMCs from the stem cell graft donor, taken from the stem cell graft. The CDR3 spells CASSEGQFGNEQFF. DNA of the CDR3: TGTGCCAGCAGCGAAGGACAGTTTGGGAATGAGCAGTTCTTC.